Described below is a single TCR beta chain sequence and its context. The PCR used 60 Vbeta and 13 Jbeta primers. Clones were read by immunoSEQ multiplex PCR, and TCRdb kept only the in-frame ones, dropping some. Here the sample spans more than 100,000 clones, about 74% being singletons. This record comes from a study of cytomegalovirus exposure and HLA in healthy donors. Trimming cost V 2 bases and J 0 bases, with 12 bases left between them. The CDR3 consists of 16 residues. CDR1 is SGHDT and CDR2 is YYEEEE in the germline V gene. The chain combines TRBV5-6 with TRBJ1-5, with a weak D call TRBD1 (5 bases). This clonotype was obtained from a woman aged 50 to 60 in good health and CMV-seropositive. Sequencing was performed on PBMCs. CDR3 amino acids: CASSLFQGPSNQPQHF. CDR3 in DNA: TGTGCCAGCAGCTTATTTCAGGGTCCTAGCAATCAGCCCCAGCATTTT.